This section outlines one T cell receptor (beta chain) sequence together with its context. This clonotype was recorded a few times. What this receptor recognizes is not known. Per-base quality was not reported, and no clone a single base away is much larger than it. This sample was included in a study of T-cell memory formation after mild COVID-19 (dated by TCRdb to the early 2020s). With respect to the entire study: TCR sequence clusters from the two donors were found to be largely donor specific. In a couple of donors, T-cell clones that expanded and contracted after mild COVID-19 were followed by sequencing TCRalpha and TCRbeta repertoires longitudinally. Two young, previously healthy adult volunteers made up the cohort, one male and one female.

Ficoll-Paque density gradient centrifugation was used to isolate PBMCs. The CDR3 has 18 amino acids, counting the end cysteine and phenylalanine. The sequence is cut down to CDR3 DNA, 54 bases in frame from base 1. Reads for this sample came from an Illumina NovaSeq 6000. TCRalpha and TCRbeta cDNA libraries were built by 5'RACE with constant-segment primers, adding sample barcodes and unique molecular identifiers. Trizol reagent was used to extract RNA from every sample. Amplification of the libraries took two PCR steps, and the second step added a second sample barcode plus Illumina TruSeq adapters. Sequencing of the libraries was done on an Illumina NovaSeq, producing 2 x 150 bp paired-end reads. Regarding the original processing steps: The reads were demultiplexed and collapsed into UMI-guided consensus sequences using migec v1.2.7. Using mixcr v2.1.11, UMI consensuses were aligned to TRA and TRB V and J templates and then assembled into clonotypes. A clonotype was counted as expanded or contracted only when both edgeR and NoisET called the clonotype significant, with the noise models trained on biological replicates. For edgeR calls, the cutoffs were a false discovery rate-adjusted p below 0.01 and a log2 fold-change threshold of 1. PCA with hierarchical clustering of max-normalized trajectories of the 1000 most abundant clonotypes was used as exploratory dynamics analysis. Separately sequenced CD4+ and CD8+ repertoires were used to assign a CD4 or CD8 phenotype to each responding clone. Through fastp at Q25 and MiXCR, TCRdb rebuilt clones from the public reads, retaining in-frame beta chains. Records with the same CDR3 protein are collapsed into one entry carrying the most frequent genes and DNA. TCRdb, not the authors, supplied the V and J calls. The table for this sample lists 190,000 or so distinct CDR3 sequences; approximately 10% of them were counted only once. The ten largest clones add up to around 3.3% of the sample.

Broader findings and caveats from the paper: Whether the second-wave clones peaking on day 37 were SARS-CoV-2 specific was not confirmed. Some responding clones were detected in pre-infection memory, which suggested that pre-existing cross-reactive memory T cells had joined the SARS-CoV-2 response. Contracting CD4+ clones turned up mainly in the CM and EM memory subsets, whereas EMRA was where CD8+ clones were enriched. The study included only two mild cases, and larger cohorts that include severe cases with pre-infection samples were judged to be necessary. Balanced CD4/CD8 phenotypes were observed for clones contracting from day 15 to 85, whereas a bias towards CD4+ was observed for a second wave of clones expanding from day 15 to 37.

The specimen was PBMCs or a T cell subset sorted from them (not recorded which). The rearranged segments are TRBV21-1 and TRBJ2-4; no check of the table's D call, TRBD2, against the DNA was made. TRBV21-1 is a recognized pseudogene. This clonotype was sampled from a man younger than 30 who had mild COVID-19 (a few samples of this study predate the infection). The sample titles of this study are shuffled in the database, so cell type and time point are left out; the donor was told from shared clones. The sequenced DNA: TGTGCCAGCAGCAGTCTAGCGGAGGAGGATCTAGCCAAAAACATTCAGTACTTC. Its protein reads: CASSSLAEEDLAKNIQYF.